The 8 T cell receptor beta chains in this list originate from one sample, sequenced in a study of blood T cell repertoires in COVID-19. This table comes from immunoSEQ multiplex PCR, and its TCRdb copy is limited to in-frame clones, with some not included. The sample records about 310,000 clones, approximately 90% being singletons. The sequencing input was PBMCs or T cells enriched from blood (not recorded which). The receptors come from a woman aged 40 to 55 who had recovered from COVID-19.

The genes are TRBV12-3 or TRBV12-4 and TRBJ2-7, with a tentative D call TRBD2 (6 bases). The CDR3 extends over 13 amino acids. V lost 4 bases to trimming and J lost 7 bases, with 14 bases between them. For the CDR3, the DNA is TGTGCCAGCAGTTCTCGGGAGCTGGGGGAGCAGTACTTC. Its translation: CASSSRELGEQYF.

The rearrangement uses TRBV3-1 (or the pseudogene TRBV3-2) and TRBJ2-1; TRBD2 agrees at 11 bases. This CDR3 contains 14 residues. CDR1 LGHDT and CDR2 YNNKEL come from the germline V gene (reference sequence). The V segment lost 4 bases and the J segment 8 bases; nucleotides outside the gene matches: 4. DNA of the CDR3: TGTGCCAGCAGCCTAGCGGGAGGGGGGCATGAGCAGTTCTTC. Encoded protein: CASSLAGGGHEQFF.

The V call is TRBV28, the J call TRBJ2-3; D is unclear. The CDR3 is made up of 12 amino acids. The germline V gene has CDR1 MDHEN and CDR2 SYDVKM. Trimming took off 6 bases at V and 5 bases at J, with 9 bases between the two ends. The CDR3 nucleotides read TGTGCCAGCAGATCCCTCGGAGATACGCAGTATTTT. Protein sequence: CASRSLGDTQYF.

This chain links TRBV11-2 with TRBJ2-7, with 7 bases aligning to TRBD2. V dropped 5 bases and J dropped 4; count of bases not matched to a gene: 8. This CDR3 is built from 14 residues. Germline V CDR1 and CDR2: SGHAT, FQNNGV. The CDR3 region has the DNA TGTGCCAGCAGCACCTCCAAGGGACTATACGAGCAGTACTTC. Translated, it gives CASSTSKGLYEQYF.

This chain links TRBV7-9 with TRBJ2-5; 9 bases line up with TRBD1. Germline CDR1 reads SEHNR; CDR2 reads FQNEAQ (reference sequence). The trim removed 5 bases at V and 2 bases at J, leaving 9 bases unmatched. The CDR3 covers 16 residues. The CDR3 region has the DNA TGTGCCAGCAGCCAACCGGACAGGGGCACGCAAGAGACCCAGTACTTC. It codes for CASSQPDRGTQETQYF. The variable domain in full, with the rest retrieved from reference TRBV7-9 and TRBJ2-5, is DTGVSQNPRHKITKRGQNVTFRCDPISEHNRLYWYRQTLGQGPEFLTYFQNEAQLEKSRLLSDRFSAERPKGSFSTLEIQRTEQGDSAMYLCASSQPDRGTQETQYFGPGTRLLVL.

The chain uses TRBV29-1 and TRBJ1-1; 8 nucleotides match TRBD1. CDR1 and CDR2 (germline): SQVTM, ANQGSEA. V was pared by 6 bases and J by 4 bases, with 7 bases of the junction left unmatched. The length of the CDR3 is 13 residues. The CDR3 spells CSVQRGQGTEAFF. CDR3 in DNA: TGCAGCGTCCAAAGAGGACAGGGCACTGAAGCTTTCTTT.

The chain links TRBV6-5 to TRBJ2-3; 9 bases agree with TRBD2. Trimming cost V 2 bases and J 2 bases; bases outside gene matches: 5. The CDR3 length is 16 residues. From germline, CDR1 is MNHEY and CDR2 SVGAGI. CDR3 region: CASSYIGGRDTDTQYF. CDR3 nucleotide sequence: TGTGCCAGCAGTTACATAGGCGGGAGGGACACAGATACGCAGTATTTT.

The chain employs TRBV7-3 and TRBJ1-1; D is possibly TRBD1 (6 bases). Trimming took 6 bases from V and 1 from J, leaving 9 bases between them. Germline loops: CDR1 SGHTA, CDR2 FQGTGA. The CDR3 covers 13 residues. The CDR3 spells CASRLTGNTEAFF. The CDR3 DNA is TGTGCCAGCAGACTGACAGGGAACACTGAAGCTTTCTTT.